The clone carrying this TCR beta chain was detected many times. Its matching antigen is unknown. cDNA molecules, individually, were tagged with unique molecular identifiers. TCRdb reprocessed the 5' RACE reads via MiXCR and lists one record per CDR3 protein. This table holds 20,000 to 25,000 distinct CDR3 sequences, 4% to 5% found once. These data come from a study of early T cells in non-severe SARS-CoV-2 infection. Looking at the study overall: Bulk RNA from unsorted whole blood was sequenced; chains were unpaired.

V gave up 5 bases and J gave up 8 bases, with 12 bases separating them. Germline V lookup: CDR1 KGHSH, CDR2 LQKENI. The CDR3 is 12 amino acids. Study conclusions and caveats: Database matching using VDJdb favored anti-spike CD8 responses, with private and CD4 specificities left missing.

The sequence derives from an adult who was a healthcare worker with PCR-confirmed SARS-CoV-2 infection or an uninfected control (not recorded which). The source material was whole blood. This chain joins TRBV18 and TRBJ1-1; D gene uncertain. The CDR3 bases are TGTGCCAGCTCATCTCAATGGGGAGAAGCTTTCTTT. Protein sequence: CASSSQWGEAFF.